Below are 9 T cell receptor beta chains sequenced from a single sample in a study of PD-L1 blockade in urothelial cancer. Measured with immunoSEQ multiplex PCR; TCRdb has only the in-frame clones, and not every one. The data contain around 87,000 clones, less than 90% of them singletons. Time point reported: peripheral blood 6 weeks after treatment start. This material consisted of PBMCs, taken around atezolizumab (anti-PD-L1) treatment. These receptors originate from a man aged 65 to 79 with urothelial cancer.

The V call is TRBV5-1, the J call TRBJ1-1; D is perhaps TRBD1 (5 bases). CDR1 is SGHRS, CDR2 YFSETQ, per germline. This CDR3 region has 16 residues. Trimming stripped 1 base from V and 0 bases from J, with 13 bases between. The CDR3 DNA reads TGCGCCAGCAGCTTGAGGTGGGGCCTGGTGAACACTGAAGCTTTCTTT. Translated, it gives CASSLRWGLVNTEAFF.

The chain employs TRBV7-9 and TRBJ1-2, with D perhaps matching TRBD1 (6 bases). Germline lookup yields CDR1 SEHNR and CDR2 FQNEAQ (reference sequence). With 2 bases removed from V and 0 bases from J, the gap between germline ends came to 13 bases. The length of the CDR3 is 16 residues. The CDR3 DNA is TGTGCCAGCAGCTTATCCGGCAGGGGAGCTAACTATGGCTACACCTTC. It translates to CASSLSGRGANYGYTF.

This chain connects TRBV2 to TRBJ1-1; 7 bases map to TRBD1. This CDR3 is 12 amino acids long. Germline V gene sequence: CDR1 SNHLY, CDR2 FYNNEI. V trimming: 0 bases; J trimming: 10 bases; junction bases outside the gene matches: 2. The CDR3 coding sequence is TGTGCCAGCAGTGAAGCGCGACAGGGAGCTTTCTTT. Amino acid sequence: CASSEARQGAFF.

The chain is built from TRBV10-2 and TRBJ1-2, with D maybe TRBD1 (6 bases). The germline CDR1 and CDR2 sequences are WSHSY and SAAADI. The CDR3 covers 15 residues. V was shortened by 6 bases and J by 3 bases, with 17 bases between the two germline ends. The CDR3 sequence is CASREREGEDYGYTF. As DNA, the CDR3 is TGCGCCAGCAGGGAGAGGGAGGGGGAGGACTATGGCTACACCTTC.

This clone was recorded a few times. This chain links TRBV5-6 with TRBJ1-2; 11 bases line up with TRBD1. CDR3 length: 15 residues. Germline V lookup: CDR1 SGHDT, CDR2 YYEEEE. The V gene end was trimmed by 4 bases and the J gene end by 4 bases; junction bases not matched to a gene: 6. In DNA form, the CDR3 reads TGTGCCAGCAGCACCGGGACAGGGGGTATCTATGGCTACACCTTC. Amino acid sequence: CASSTGTGGIYGYTF.

This chain uses TRBV18 with TRBJ2-7; TRBD1 matches 10 bases. The J segment lost 6 bases and the V segment lost 1 base, leaving 9 bases of the junction unmatched. The CDR3 totals 16 residues. The germline V gene has CDR1 KGHSH and CDR2 LQKENI. CDR3 DNA: TGTGCCAGCTCACCACGGTTAGGGACAGGGGTCGGCGAGCAGTACTTC. It encodes CASSPRLGTGVGEQYF. Full variable domain (outside the CDR3, taken from reference TRBV18 and TRBJ2-7): NAGVMQNPRHLVRRRGQEARLRCSPMKGHSHVYWYRQLPEEGLKFMVYLQKENIIDESGMPKERFSAEFPKEGPSILRIQQVVRGDSAAYFCASSPRLGTGVGEQYFGPGTRLTVT.

This rearrangement joins TRBV29-1 to TRBJ2-5, with 7 bases fitting TRBD1. Germline values: CDR1 SQVTM, CDR2 ANQGSEA. V was pared by 4 bases and J by 4 bases, with 6 bases of the junction left unmatched. CDR3 size: 13 residues. The CDR3 reads CSVVPPGGETQYF. The CDR3 nucleotides are TGCAGCGTTGTTCCCCCAGGGGGAGAGACCCAGTACTTC.

This rearrangement joins TRBV7-6 to TRBJ2-2, with D possibly being TRBD2 (6 bases). Trimming left V 5 bases short and J 2 bases short, with 18 bases between. Germline V gene lookup returns CDR1 SGHVS and CDR2 FNYEAQ. The CDR3 runs to 17 residues. The CDR3 nucleotides read TGTGCCAGCAGCCGCCAAGGGGCGGGGATCAACACCGGGGAGCTGTTTTTT. Translating it yields CASSRQGAGINTGELFF. The full variable domain, rest sourced from reference TRBV7-6 and TRBJ2-2, is GAGVSQSPRYKVTKRGQDVALRCDPISGHVSLYWYRQALGQGPEFLTYFNYEAQQDKSGLPNDRFSAERPEGSISTLTIQRTEQRDSAMYRCASSRQGAGINTGELFFGEGSRLTVL.

The V gene is TRBV7-9, the J gene TRBJ2-1; unclear D gene. Trimming left V 1 base short and J 1 base short, with 8 bases between. CDR1 is SEHNR and CDR2 is FQNEAQ in the germline V gene (reference sequence). The CDR3 extends over 15 amino acids. The CDR3 DNA reads TGTGCCAGCAGCTTAGATCAGGTATCCTACAATGAGCAGTTCTTC. Translation: CASSLDQVSYNEQFF.